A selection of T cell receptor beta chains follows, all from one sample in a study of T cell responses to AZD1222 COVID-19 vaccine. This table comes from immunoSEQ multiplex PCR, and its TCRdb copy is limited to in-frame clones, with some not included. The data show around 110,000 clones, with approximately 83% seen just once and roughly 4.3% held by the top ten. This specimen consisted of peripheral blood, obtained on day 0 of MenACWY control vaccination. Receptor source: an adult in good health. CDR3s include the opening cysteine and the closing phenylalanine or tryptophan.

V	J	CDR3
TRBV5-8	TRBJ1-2	CASSFGQGRDGYTF
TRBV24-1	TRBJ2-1	CATSDASGGAYEQFF
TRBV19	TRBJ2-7	CASSPWTESYEQYF
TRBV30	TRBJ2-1	CAWSPPRTVYNEQFF
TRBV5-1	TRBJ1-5	CASSLGTGNQPQHF
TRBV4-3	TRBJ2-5	CASSQTGQSEETQYF
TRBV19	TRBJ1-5	CASSIPLGSGTGTYSNQPQHF
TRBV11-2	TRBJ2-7	CASSLTGTPYEQYF
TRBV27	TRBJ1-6	CASSQRIVGNSPLHF
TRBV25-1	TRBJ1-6	CASSEYTGGDSPLHF
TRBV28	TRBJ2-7	CASSVVGQGGVEQYF
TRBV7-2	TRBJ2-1	CASSFPSGGGEQFF
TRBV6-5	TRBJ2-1	CASIDLGQGAPEQFF
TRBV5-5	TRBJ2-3	CASSLLQGGGTDTQYF
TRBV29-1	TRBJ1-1	CSVADTEAFF
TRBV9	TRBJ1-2	CASSVDRDYGYTF
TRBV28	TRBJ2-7	CASSRGQGAEEQYF
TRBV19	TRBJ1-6	CASSIDLLSSTGPSPLHF
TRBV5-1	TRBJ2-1	CASSSTGSSLNEQFF
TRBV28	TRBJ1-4	CASSPGGFGNEKLFF
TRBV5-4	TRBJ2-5	CASSSGTSAGVETQYF
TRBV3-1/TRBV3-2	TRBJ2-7	CASSQVLSYVSYEQYF
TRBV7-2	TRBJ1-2	CASSARRTGDYGYTF
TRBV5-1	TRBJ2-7	CASSWGSGATYEQYF
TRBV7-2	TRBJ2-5	CASSRDNQETQYF
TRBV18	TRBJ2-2	CASSPPGLADTGELFF
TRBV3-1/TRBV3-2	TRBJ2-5	CASSQASSGGYQETQYF
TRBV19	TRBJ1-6	CASSMGRVSYNSPLHF
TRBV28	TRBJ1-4	CASSPPLYGARGMGEKLFF
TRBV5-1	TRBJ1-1	CASSPGSDRPNTEAFF
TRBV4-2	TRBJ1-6	CASSQGQYSPLHF
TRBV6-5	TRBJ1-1	CASSWTVHRDAFF
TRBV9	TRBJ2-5	CASSVGGQLGETQYF
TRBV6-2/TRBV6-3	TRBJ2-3	CASSYSTSGGVDTQYF
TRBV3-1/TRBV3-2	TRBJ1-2	CASSQAYYRGHYGYTF
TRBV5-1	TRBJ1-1	CASSLAGSRNTEAFF
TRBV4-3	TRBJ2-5	CASSQDLWGSGETQYF
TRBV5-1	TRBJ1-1	CASSLGTISLRGTEAFF
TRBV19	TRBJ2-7	CASSLAGVYEQYF
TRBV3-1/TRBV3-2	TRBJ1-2	CATYPADYGYTF
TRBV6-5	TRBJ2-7	CASSYSGTSGSYEQYF
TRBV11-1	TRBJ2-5	CASSPSLAETQYF
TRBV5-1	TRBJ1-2	CASSLARGTLHYGYTF
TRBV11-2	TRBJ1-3	CASSPGRSSGNTIYF
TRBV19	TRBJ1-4	CASSPGRDEKLFF
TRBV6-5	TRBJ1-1	CASSLTRVGTEAFF
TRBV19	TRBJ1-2	CASMAKGEVLYGYTF
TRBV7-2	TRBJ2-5	CASSPPRETQYF
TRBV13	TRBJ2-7	CASSLGQGLYEQYF
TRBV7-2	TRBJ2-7	CASSTQASGGPYEQYF
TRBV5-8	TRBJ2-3	CASSLGGDARTDTQYF
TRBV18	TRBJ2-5	CASSPLLPQQETQYF
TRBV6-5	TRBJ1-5	CASSLRKDSNQPQHF
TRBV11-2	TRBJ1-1	CASSQGQGFSEAFF
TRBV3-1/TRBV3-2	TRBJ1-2	CASREKQGRLNYGYTF
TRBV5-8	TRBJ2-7	CASPPIQAYEQYF
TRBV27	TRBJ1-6	CASRAGRGSYNSPLHF
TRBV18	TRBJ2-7	CASSPHRGEVNEQYF
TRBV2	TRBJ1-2	CASSRDGNYGYTF